The T cell receptor (beta chain) described here comes from a study of blood T cell repertoires in COVID-19. About the study: The samples span acute and convalescent COVID-19 from the United States, Italy and Spain. Sample material is recorded as cDNA or gDNA derived from T cells, B-cell-depleted T cells, or PBMCs.

Under the authors' procedure: Amplifying reference gene primers gave estimates of nucleated cell counts. Sequencing used immunoSEQ multiplex PCR; TCRdb keeps in-frame clones, though not all of them. V, J and clone size are taken as reported in that table, and D and trimming were inferred from the DNA itself. Here the sample spans about 230,000 clones, roughly 90% being singletons. The origin of this receptor is an older woman with acute or convalescent COVID-19. Sequencing was performed on peripheral blood.

The CDR3 bases are TGTGCCAGCAGTGCCGGGACAGGGAGACCTGGGGCCAACGTCCTGACTTTC. Its protein is CASSAGTGRPGANVLTF. The rearrangement joins TRBV2 to TRBJ2-6; the match to TRBD1 covers 9 bases. The V gene's germline CDR1 is SNHLY and CDR2 FYNNEI. This CDR3 contains 17 residues. The V segment lost 4 bases and the J segment 2 bases; nucleotides outside the gene matches: 6.